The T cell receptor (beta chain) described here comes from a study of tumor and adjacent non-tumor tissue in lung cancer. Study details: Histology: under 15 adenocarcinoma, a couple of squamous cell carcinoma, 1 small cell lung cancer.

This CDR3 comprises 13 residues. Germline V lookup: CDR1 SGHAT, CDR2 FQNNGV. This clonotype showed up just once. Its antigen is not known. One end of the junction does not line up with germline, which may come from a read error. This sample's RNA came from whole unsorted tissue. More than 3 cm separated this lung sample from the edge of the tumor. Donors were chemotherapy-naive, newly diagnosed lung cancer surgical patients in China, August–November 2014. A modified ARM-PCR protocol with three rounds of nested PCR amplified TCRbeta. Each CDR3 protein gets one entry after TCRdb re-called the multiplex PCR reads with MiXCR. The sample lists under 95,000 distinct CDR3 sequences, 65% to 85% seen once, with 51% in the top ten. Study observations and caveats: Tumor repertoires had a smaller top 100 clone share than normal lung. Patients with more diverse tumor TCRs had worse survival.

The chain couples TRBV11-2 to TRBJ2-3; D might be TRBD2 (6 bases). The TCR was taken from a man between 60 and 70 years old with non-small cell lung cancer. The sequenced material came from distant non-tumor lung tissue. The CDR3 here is CASKDTSTETQYF. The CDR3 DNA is TGTGCCAGCAAGGATACTAGCACAGAGACGCAGTATTTT.